The entry below describes one T cell receptor beta chain. Using immunoSEQ multiplex PCR, the repertoire was profiled, and TCRdb retains in-frame clones only, with some absent. The sample carries 72,000 or so clones, around 85% recorded once. This record belongs to a study of blood T cell repertoires in COVID-19. This CDR3 has 12 residues. V shed 3 bases and J shed 6 bases, with 3 bases lying between them. The sequenced sample was peripheral blood. The chain recombines TRBV12-3 or TRBV12-4 with TRBJ1-6; D not resolved. This receptor was taken from a woman aged 80 or older with active or convalescent COVID-19. The CDR3 reads CASSFSNSPLHF. The CDR3 nucleotides are TGTGCCAGCAGTTTCAGTAATTCACCCCTCCACTTT.